These 32 T cell receptor beta chains were sequenced from one sample in a study of blood T cells in healthy people across ages (dated by TCRdb to 2013 to 2016). The library was generated by 5' RACE. The sample was run on an Illumina HiSeq 2500. A second PCR of about 6 to 11 cycles was performed with a sample-barcoded 5' primer and a J-beta primer mix. TCRdb redid the processing of the public reads, applying fastp at Q25 and MiXCR, and retained in-frame beta chains. One record per CDR3 amino acid sequence lists the most common genes and DNA. A total of 1.5 million to 2 million distinct CDR3 sequences appear in this sample, roughly a third of them only once. The top ten constitute about 11% of the sample. The specimen was blood. The receptors come from a woman younger than 45 in good health.

The chain combines TRBV20-1 with TRBJ1-6, with D unresolved. The germline V and J ends were trimmed by 5 bases and 0 bases, with 5 bases remaining between them. The CDR3 runs to 13 residues. Germline-derived CDR1 and CDR2 are DFQATT and SNEGSKA (reference sequence). Here the CDR3 DNA reads TGCAGTGCTCACGGCTCCTATAATTCACCCCTCCACTTT. It encodes CSAHGSYNSPLHF.

A remark on this clonotype: The junction shows a germline mismatch at one end, possibly a read error. The rearrangement uses TRBV9 and TRBJ2-2, with 12 positions matching TRBD1. The CDR3 contains 19 residues. The germline V gene has CDR1 SGDLS and CDR2 YYNGEE. CDR3 nucleotide sequence: TGTACCAGCAGCCCTACCGGGACAGGGGGCTCATTAGGCGCCGGGGAGCTGTTTTTT. Translation gives CTSSPTGTGGSLGAGELFF.

This sequence joins TRBV4-1 and TRBJ2-1, with TRBD2 matching over 9 bases. V lost 0 bases and J lost 4; bases outside the gene matches: 10. Germline V lookup: CDR1 MGHRA, CDR2 YSYEKL. The CDR3 has 18 residues. In DNA form, the CDR3 reads TGCGCCAGCAGCCAAGAAAAGAAAAGCGGGGGGTCTTACAATGAGCAGTTCTTC. It translates to CASSQEKKSGGSYNEQFF.

This clonotype was seen a handful of times. The V gene is TRBV9, the J gene TRBJ1-5; D uncertain. CDR3 length: 15 amino acids. Germline values: CDR1 SGDLS, CDR2 YYNGEE. V was trimmed by 0 bases and J by 0 bases, leaving 7 bases between them. CDR3 residues: CASSVEGHSNQPQHF. The CDR3, as DNA: TGTGCCAGCAGCGTAGAAGGGCATAGCAATCAGCCCCAGCATTTT.

This clonotype was counted only a few times. The rearrangement joins TRBV29-1 to TRBJ2-1; 7 bases match TRBD2. Germline CDR1 reads SQVTM; CDR2 reads ANQGSEA. Trimming at V came to 7 bases and at J to 8 bases, leaving 17 bases not matched to a gene. This CDR3 is built from 15 residues. The CDR3 reads CSAESVGGPNDEQFF. CDR3 DNA sequence: TGCAGCGCTGAGTCCGTGGGAGGGCCCAACGATGAGCAGTTCTTC.

CDR3 sequence: CASSLGGDFDYGYTF. CDR3 in DNA: TGTGCCAGCAGCTTAGGAGGGGACTTCGACTATGGCTACACCTTC. The chain couples TRBV13 to TRBJ1-2; a weak D match, TRBD1 (5 bases). Germline V gene sequence: CDR1 PRHDT, CDR2 FYEKMQ (reference sequence). This CDR3 spans 15 amino acids. The V end lost 0 bases, the J end lost 3 bases, and 11 bases lay between the germline ends.

This clonotype was seen only a few times. The chain carries TRBV6-6 and TRBJ2-7; the D gene is possibly TRBD1 (5 bases). Germline V gives CDR1 MNHNY, CDR2 SVGAGI (reference sequence). The germline V and J ends were trimmed by 6 bases and 2 bases, with 14 bases remaining between them. The CDR3 has 14 residues. CDR3 protein: CASSQWQGTYEQYF. Written as DNA, the CDR3 is TGTGCCAGCAGCCAGTGGCAGGGAACCTACGAGCAGTACTTC.

This clonotype has a handful of counts. This chain connects TRBV6-5 to TRBJ2-6; TRBD2 aligns across 7 bases. The length of the CDR3 is 11 residues. The germline gives CDR1 MNHEY, CDR2 SVGAGI. V trimming: 6 bases; J trimming: 16 bases; junction bases outside the gene matches: 6. CDR3 coding DNA: TGTGCCAGCAGAGGACTAGGAGGACTGACTTTC. This encodes CASRGLGGLTF.

This clonotype was seen more than once but under ten times. The genes are TRBV30 and TRBJ2-7; D uncertain. Germline V gene data show CDR1 as GTSNPN and CDR2 as SVGIG (reference sequence). This CDR3 is built from 11 residues. Trimming left V 3 bases short and J 7 bases short, with 10 bases between. Here the CDR3 DNA reads TGTGCCTGGAGCTCCTCTGCGGAGCAGTACTTC. Protein sequence: CAWSSSAEQYF.

The chain combines TRBV5-1 with TRBJ2-1; tentatively, D is TRBD1 (7 bases). The CDR3 sequence is 15 residues long. The germline V gene encodes CDR1 SGHRS and CDR2 YFSETQ. The V and J ends lost 3 bases and 4 bases respectively, with 14 bases between them. The CDR3 DNA follows: TGCGCCAGCAGCTCGGAGGGGGCCAATTACAATGAGCAGTTCTTC. Translating gives CASSSEGANYNEQFF.

The V gene is TRBV5-1, the J gene TRBJ2-1, with TRBD1 identical over 9 bases. V lost 4 bases and J lost 8; bases outside the gene matches: 10. Germline V gives CDR1 SGHRS, CDR2 YFSETQ. CDR3 length: 15 residues. The CDR3: CASSPAGTGTDEQFF. CDR3 sequence (DNA): TGCGCCAGCAGCCCCGCCGGGACAGGGACGGATGAGCAGTTCTTC.

The sample holds a few counts of this clonotype. J is TRBJ2-5 and V is TRBV7-6; D is unclear. From germline, CDR1 is SGHVS and CDR2 FNYEAQ. The germline V and J ends were trimmed by 4 bases and 2 bases, with 14 bases remaining between them. The CDR3 extends over 15 amino acids. The CDR3 is CASSSSRARQETQYF. The CDR3 DNA follows: TGTGCCAGCAGCTCCTCTAGGGCGCGACAAGAGACCCAGTACTTC.

In its sample, this clonotype was seen a few times. V gene TRBV5-1 combines with J gene TRBJ2-7; the match to TRBD1 covers 9 bases. The CDR3 has 14 residues. CDR1 is SGHRS and CDR2 is YFSETQ in the germline V gene. V gave up 4 bases and J gave up 4 bases; unmatched junction bases: 6. The CDR3 sequence is CASSEQGAVYEQYF. In nucleotides, the CDR3 is TGCGCCAGCAGCGAACAGGGGGCGGTTTACGAGCAGTACTTC.

The chain couples TRBV6-2 or TRBV6-3 to TRBJ2-3, with D possibly being TRBD2 (5 bases). The CDR3 totals 16 residues. With 0 bases removed from V and 1 base from J, the gap between germline ends came to 11 bases. Germline V gene data show CDR1 as MNHEY and CDR2 as SVGEGT. The CDR3 region has the DNA TGTGCCAGCAGTTACTCTAAAGGGAGTGGCACAGATACGCAGTATTTT. Protein product: CASSYSKGSGTDTQYF.

This clonotype was counted only a few times. The chain carries TRBV2 and TRBJ2-1; tentatively, D is TRBD1 (6 bases). The CDR3 sequence is 13 residues long. Germline-derived CDR1 and CDR2 are SNHLY and FYNNEI. The ends were cut back, 3 bases at V and 9 bases at J, with 12 bases in the middle. The CDR3 DNA sequence: TGTGCCAGCAGTGATGTGGGGGCGTTTGAGCAGTTCTTC. Protein sequence: CASSDVGAFEQFF.

The V and J genes are TRBV20-1 and TRBJ2-1; D gene uncertain. V lost 7 bases and J 2 bases, leaving 18 bases between the germline ends. From germline, CDR1 is DFQATT and CDR2 SNEGSKA (reference sequence). The CDR3 runs 15 residues. DNA of the CDR3: TGCAGTGTCCCCGGCCTCTCTGGTGCCTACAATGAGCAGTTCTTC. It yields the protein CSVPGLSGAYNEQFF.

The genes are TRBV20-1 and TRBJ2-5; 8 nucleotides match TRBD1. The DNA end is a closer match to TRBJ2-7, so the J assignment may be wrong. The CDR3 contains 15 residues. Looked up from germline, CDR1 is DFQATT and CDR2 is SNEGSKA (reference sequence). CDR3: CSARRVTGAEYEQYF. In DNA form, the CDR3 reads TGCAGTGCTCGCCGCGTGACAGGGGCAGAGTACGAGCAGTACTTC.

This clonotype has a handful of counts. V is TRBV7-9 and J is TRBJ2-7; TRBD1 matches 12 bases. CDR3 length equals 16 residues. Losses at the gene ends were 5 bases for V and 3 bases for J; bases not matched to a gene: 8. CDR1 SEHNR and CDR2 FQNEAQ come from the germline V gene (reference sequence). This CDR3 reads CASSPGTGGPFYEQYF. The CDR3 DNA reads TGTGCCAGCAGCCCCGGGACAGGGGGCCCTTTCTACGAGCAGTACTTC.

As DNA, the CDR3 is TGTGCCTGGAGTGTATCCGGGTTTGGCTATGGCTACACCTTC. It yields the protein CAWSVSGFGYGYTF. The chain uses TRBV30 and TRBJ1-2, with no clear D. Looked up from germline, CDR1 is GTSNPN and CDR2 is SVGIG (reference sequence). The CDR3 covers 14 residues. V gave up 0 bases and J gave up 4 bases, with 12 bases separating them.

The genes are TRBV9 and TRBJ2-1; D uncertain. The CDR3 loop spans 13 amino acids. V lost 2 bases and J 3 bases, leaving 6 bases between the germline ends. Per germline, CDR1 SGDLS and CDR2 YYNGEE. CDR3 sequence reads: CASSVSLYNEQFF. CDR3 sequence (DNA): TGTGCCAGCAGCGTCTCGCTCTACAATGAGCAGTTCTTC.

The table lists this clonotype with a count of one. A much bigger clone sits one base away, suggesting this may be a read error. The chain carries TRBV7-2 and TRBJ2-1; no firm D call. The CDR3 consists of 13 residues. Germline V gene data show CDR1 as SGHTA and CDR2 as FQGNSA. V lost 8 bases and J lost 4, with 12 bases in between. CDR3 sequence: CASAPNTYNEQFF. DNA of the CDR3: TGTGCCAGCGCCCCAAATACTTACAATGAGCAGTTCTTC.

This chain connects TRBV5-5 to TRBJ2-5, with 12 bases identical to TRBD2. This CDR3 has 17 residues. The V and J ends lost 3 bases and 5 bases, in that order; junction bases with no gene match: 11. Germline loops: CDR1 SGHKS, CDR2 YYEKEE (reference sequence). CDR3 in DNA: TGTGCCAGCAGCTCAACCCAGACTAGCGGGAGACGGGAGACCCAGTACTTC. It yields the protein CASSSTQTSGRRETQYF.

The chain carries TRBV28 and TRBJ2-7, with 12 nucleotides matching TRBD2. This CDR3 contains 16 residues. The V segment lost 5 bases and the J segment 0 bases; nucleotides outside the gene matches: 5. Germline loops: CDR1 MDHEN, CDR2 SYDVKM. CDR3 sequence reads: CASSGWTSGNSYEQYF. CDR3 bases: TGTGCCAGCAGTGGGTGGACTAGCGGGAACTCCTACGAGCAGTACTTC.

The chain links TRBV15 to TRBJ2-1; tentatively, D is TRBD1 (6 bases). V lost 0 bases, J lost 10 bases, and 22 bases lay in between. The CDR3 is 17 residues long. CDR1 is LNHNV and CDR2 is YYDKDF in the germline V gene (reference sequence). The CDR3 spells CATSRDTKGTGYMEQFF. CDR3 DNA sequence: TGTGCCACCAGCAGAGATACCAAGGGAACAGGGTATATGGAGCAGTTCTTC. Full variable domain (outside the CDR3, taken from reference TRBV15 and TRBJ2-1): DAMVIQNPRYQVTQFGKPVTLSCSQTLNHNVMYWYQQKSSQAPKLLFHYYDKDFNNEADTPDNFQSRRPNTSFCFLDIRSPGLGDTAMYLCATSRDTKGTGYMEQFFGPGTRLTVL.

The gene calls are TRBV12-3 or TRBV12-4 and TRBJ2-3; the D call may be TRBD1 or TRBD2 (5 bases each). This CDR3 comprises 15 residues. V shed 6 bases and J shed 2 bases, with 15 bases lying between them. The DNA of the CDR3 is TGTGCCAGCAGATTCACTGGGACCATCACAGATACGCAGTATTTT. It yields the protein CASRFTGTITDTQYF.

In this sample, this clonotype turned up a few times. CDR3 amino acids: CASTGGRIEAFF. The CDR3 DNA reads TGTGCCAGCACCGGCGGGCGTATCGAAGCTTTCTTT. The chain has TRBV2 and TRBJ1-1; D remains ambiguous. CDR3 length: 12 residues. Trimming pared 7 bases from V and 8 bases from J, leaving 14 bases between. Germline CDR1 and CDR2: SNHLY and FYNNEI.

This clonotype was found a few times. The rearrangement links TRBV6-2 or TRBV6-3 to TRBJ1-5, with 8 bases identical to TRBD1. Looked up from germline, CDR1 is MNHEY and CDR2 is SVGEGT. The J segment lost 0 bases and the V segment lost 5 bases, leaving 6 bases of the junction unmatched. This CDR3 contains 16 residues. The CDR3 DNA reads as TGTGCCAGCAGTACCCAGACAGGGGATAGCAATCAGCCCCAGCATTTT. It codes for CASSTQTGDSNQPQHF.

This clonotype was counted between two and nine times. The rearrangement uses TRBV29-1 and TRBJ1-2, with D maybe TRBD1 (6 bases). The CDR3 spans 18 residues. Per germline, CDR1 SQVTM and CDR2 ANQGSEA. Trimming left V 8 bases short and J 1 base short, with 29 bases between. This chain's CDR3 is CSIRGGLETKLDNYGYTF. The DNA for the CDR3 is TGCAGCATAAGGGGGGGCCTTGAAACAAAACTCGATAACTATGGCTACACCTTC.

The gene calls are TRBV9 and TRBJ2-3; TRBD2 is a possible D gene (5 bases). From germline, CDR1 is SGDLS and CDR2 YYNGEE. V dropped 6 bases and J dropped 5 bases, with 10 bases sitting between them. The CDR3 sequence is 12 residues long. CDR3 DNA sequence: TGTGCCAGCAAAAGCGGTGAAGATACGCAGTATTTT. Residues: CASKSGEDTQYF.

V usage is TRBV27 and J usage is TRBJ1-6; D gene unclear. The V end was cut by 1 base, the J end by 8 bases, with 18 bases between. Germline V lookup: CDR1 MNHEY, CDR2 SMNVEV (reference sequence). The CDR3 is 17 residues long. The CDR3 reads CASSLLQSLGSYSPLHF. The CDR3 nucleotides read TGTGCCAGCAGTTTATTACAGAGCCTTGGTTCGTATTCACCCCTCCACTTT.

This clonotype was recorded a few times. The chain has TRBV27 and TRBJ2-1; TRBD2 aligns across 9 bases. The length of the CDR3 is 15 residues. V gave up 7 bases and J gave up 3 bases; unmatched junction bases: 7. Germline V gene data show CDR1 as MNHEY and CDR2 as SMNVEV (reference sequence). The CDR3 spells CASMTGTSLYNEQFF. The CDR3 nucleotides read TGTGCCAGCATGACCGGGACTAGCCTCTACAATGAGCAGTTCTTC.

This clonotype was seen ten or more times. The chain has TRBV29-1 and TRBJ2-1; perhaps TRBD1 as D (6 bases). The CDR3 runs 12 residues. CDR1 and CDR2 from the germline V gene are SQVTM and ANQGSEA. V gave up 7 bases and J gave up 9 bases, with 16 bases separating them. For the CDR3, the DNA is TGCAGCGATCAAACAGGGTTTGGTGAGCAGTTCTTC. Protein: CSDQTGFGEQFF.